This TCR beta chain was sequenced for a study of T cell changes during pregnancy in multiple sclerosis. V dropped 0 bases and J dropped 8 bases, with 6 bases sitting between them. CDR1 and CDR2 (germline): SGHDT, YYEEEE. The CDR3 has 13 residues. This clone was seen more than once but under ten times. Only in-frame clones appear in the TCRdb table, and some are missing; sequencing was by immunoSEQ multiplex PCR. The profile covers 78,000 or so clones, with around nine tenths appearing a single time and more than 0.4% taken by the ten largest. The TCR comes from a female donor with multiple sclerosis, enrolled in a pregnancy study. The chain has TRBV5-6 and TRBJ1-6, with D maybe TRBD1 (5 bases). The sample here was CD4+ T cells from peripheral blood mononuclear cells, taken before pregnancy. CDR3 nucleotides: TGTGCCAGCAGCTTGGCCAGGGATTCACCCCTCCACTTT. Translated, it gives CASSLARDSPLHF.